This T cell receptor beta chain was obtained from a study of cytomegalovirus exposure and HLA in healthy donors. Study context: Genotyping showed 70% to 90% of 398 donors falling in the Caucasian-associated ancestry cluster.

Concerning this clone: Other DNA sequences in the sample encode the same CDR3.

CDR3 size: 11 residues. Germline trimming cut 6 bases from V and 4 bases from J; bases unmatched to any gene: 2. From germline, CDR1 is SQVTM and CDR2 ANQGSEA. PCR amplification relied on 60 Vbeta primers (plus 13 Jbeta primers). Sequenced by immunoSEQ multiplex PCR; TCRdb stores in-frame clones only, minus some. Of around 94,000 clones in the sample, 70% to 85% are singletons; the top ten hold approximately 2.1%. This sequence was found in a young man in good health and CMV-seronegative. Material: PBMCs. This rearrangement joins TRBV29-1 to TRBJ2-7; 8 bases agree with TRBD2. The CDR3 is CSVGTSYEQYF. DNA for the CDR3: TGCAGCGTCGGGACTAGTTACGAGCAGTACTTC.